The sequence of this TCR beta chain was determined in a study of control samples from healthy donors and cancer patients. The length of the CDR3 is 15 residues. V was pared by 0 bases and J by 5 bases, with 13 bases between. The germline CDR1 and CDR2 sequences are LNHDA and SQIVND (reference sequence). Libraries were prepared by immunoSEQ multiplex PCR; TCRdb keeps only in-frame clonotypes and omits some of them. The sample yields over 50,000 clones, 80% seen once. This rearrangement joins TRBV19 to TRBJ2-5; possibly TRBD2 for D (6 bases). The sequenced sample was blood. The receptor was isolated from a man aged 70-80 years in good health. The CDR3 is CASSIEGRGAETQYF. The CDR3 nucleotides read TGTGCCAGTAGTATAGAGGGGCGGGGTGCCGAGACCCAGTACTTC.